Presented here are 19 T cell receptor beta chains from one specimen sequenced in a study of T cell repertoires in cytomegalovirus infection. TCRdb redid the calling of the reads with MiXCR, one entry per CDR3 protein. The data contain about 500,000 distinct CDR3 sequences, about 33% of them singletons. No antigen has been assigned to these receptors. The material was cultured PBMCs, obtained from culture after CMV antigen stimulation. All receptors derive from a human donor in good health (CMV status not recorded). Some clones in this sample may be carry-over from other donors' samples.

This clonotype was seen a few times. The chain uses TRBV20-1 and TRBJ2-3; 8 bases line up with TRBD2. CDR1 and CDR2 (germline): DFQATT, SNEGSKA (reference sequence). The CDR3 contains 15 residues. J gave up 3 bases and V 4 bases, and 9 bases lay outside the gene matches. CDR3 sequence reads: CSANRASGRTDTQYF. The CDR3 DNA follows: TGCAGTGCTAACCGGGCCAGCGGGAGAACAGATACGCAGTATTTT.

This chain joins TRBV25-1 and TRBJ2-2; 7 nucleotides align to TRBD2. The CDR3 loop spans 15 amino acids. CDR1 is MGHDK, CDR2 SYGVNS, per germline. The V segment lost 1 base and the J segment 6 bases; nucleotides outside the gene matches: 5. As DNA, the CDR3 is TGTGCCAGCAGTGAATGGGACTATACCCCCGGGGAGCTGTTTTTT. It translates to CASSEWDYTPGELFF.

In this sample, this clonotype turned up many times. The chain combines TRBV7-8 with TRBJ1-5; 7 bases line up with TRBD1. The CDR3 has 15 residues. The germline CDR1 and CDR2 sequences are SGHVS and FQNEAQ. V was clipped by 5 bases and J by 7 bases; unmatched bases: 11. The CDR3: CASSRGTGAGQPQHF. The CDR3 DNA reads as TGTGCCAGCAGCCGAGGCACAGGGGCGGGGCAGCCCCAGCATTTT. Looking up the rest from reference TRBV7-8 and TRBJ1-5 gives the full variable domain: GAGVSQSPRYKVAKRGQDVALRCDPISGHVSLFWYQQALGQGPEFLTYFQNEAQLDKSGLPSDRFFAERPEGSVSTLKIQRTQQEDSAVYLCASSRGTGAGQPQHFGDGTRLSIL.

This rearrangement joins TRBV7-9 to TRBJ2-5; TRBD2 matches at 10 bases. V lost 1 base and J lost 3; bases outside the gene matches: 5. There are 16 residues in the CDR3. Germline assignment: CDR1 SEHNR and CDR2 FQNEAQ (reference sequence). The CDR3 spells CASSLELAGSKETQYF. The CDR3 DNA sequence: TGTGCCAGCAGCTTAGAACTAGCGGGATCAAAAGAGACCCAGTACTTC.

The genes are TRBV27 and TRBJ2-3; D is unclear. V gave up 5 bases and J gave up 7 bases, with 13 bases separating them. Germline CDR1 is MNHEY and CDR2 is SMNVEV (reference sequence). The CDR3 contains 13 residues. The CDR3: CASSLSIRNTQYF. The DNA for the CDR3 is TGTGCCAGCAGTCTAAGCATACGGAATACGCAGTATTTT.

This chain links TRBV6-5 with TRBJ2-7; the D is unclear. Trimming took off 0 bases at V and 1 base at J, with 4 bases between the two ends. The CDR3 loop spans 13 amino acids. Germline CDR1 is MNHEY and CDR2 is SVGAGI. The CDR3 DNA is TGTGCCAGCAGTTACTCAGGGTCCTACGAGCAGTACTTC. Its translation: CASSYSGSYEQYF.

This clonotype came up a few times. The V gene is TRBV6-2 or TRBV6-3, the J gene TRBJ2-1, with 15 nucleotides matching TRBD2. Germline lookup yields CDR1 MNHEY and CDR2 SVGEGT. The CDR3 covers 15 residues. With V trimmed by 8 bases and J by 10 bases, 9 bases remained unmatched. The CDR3 DNA follows: TGTGCCAGCGAATCCCGGACTAGCGGGAGGGGGGAGCAGTTCTTC. This encodes CASESRTSGRGEQFF.

A few counts support this clonotype. V gene TRBV19 combines with J gene TRBJ1-1, with 8 positions matching TRBD1. Per the germline V gene, CDR1 is LNHDA and CDR2 is SQIVND (reference sequence). The trim removed 8 bases at V and 3 bases at J, leaving 8 bases unmatched. This CDR3 spans 14 amino acids. CDR3 sequence: CASGDRGTDTEAFF. CDR3 nucleotides: TGTGCCAGTGGTGACAGGGGTACCGACACTGAAGCTTTCTTT.

This clonotype has just a few counts. The rearrangement uses TRBV6-1 and TRBJ2-3; TRBD2 might be the D (7 bases). Trimming took off 10 bases at V and 8 bases at J, with 19 bases between the two ends. This CDR3 has 13 amino acids. Looked up from germline, CDR1 is MNHNS and CDR2 is SASEGT. The CDR3 region has the DNA TGTGCCACCGATTCTAAAGGGGGGGCTACGCAGTATTTT. It specifies CATDSKGGATQYF.

The sample holds many counts of this clonotype. V is TRBV30 and J is TRBJ2-3, with a weak D call TRBD2 (6 bases). This CDR3 is 11 amino acids long. Germline CDR1 GTSNPN, CDR2 SVGIG (reference sequence). V lost 4 bases to trimming and J lost 4 bases, with 6 bases between them. CDR3 nucleotide sequence: TGTGCCTGGACGGGGGCAGATACGCAGTATTTT. As protein: CAWTGADTQYF.

In its sample, this clonotype was seen a few times. V gene TRBV4-1 combines with J gene TRBJ1-1; D not certain. CDR3 length equals 14 residues. V shed 1 base and J shed 1 base, with 7 bases lying between them. CDR1 and CDR2 from the germline V gene are MGHRA and YSYEKL. CDR3 loop: CASSQVGPNTEAFF. The CDR3 nucleotides are TGCGCCAGCAGCCAAGTCGGCCCGAACACTGAAGCTTTCTTT.

This clonotype was seen at least ten times. V gene TRBV7-8 combines with J gene TRBJ1-3, with 8 bases identical to TRBD1. In germline, CDR1 is SGHVS, CDR2 FQNEAQ. V shed 4 bases and J 2 bases; nucleotides not matched to a gene: 4. The CDR3 runs to 15 residues. The DNA for the CDR3 is TGTGCCAGCAGCTCACAGACAGGGGCTGGAAACACCATATATTTT. This encodes CASSSQTGAGNTIYF.

This chain connects TRBV6-5 to TRBJ2-7, with 9 bases lining up with TRBD1. The CDR3 runs to 13 residues. Germline CDR1 reads MNHEY; CDR2 reads SVGAGI. The V and J ends lost 5 bases and 4 bases, in that order; junction bases with no gene match: 3. In nucleotides, the CDR3 is TGTGCCAGCAGTGCACAGGGGGCTTACGAGCAGTACTTC. It is translated as CASSAQGAYEQYF.

V gene TRBV29-1 combines with J gene TRBJ1-1, with a possible D match to TRBD1 (5 bases). V lost 7 bases and J 3 bases, leaving 15 bases between the germline ends. Germline values: CDR1 SQVTM, CDR2 ANQGSEA. The CDR3 sequence is 13 residues long. The CDR3 is CSAQEGLDTEAFF. CDR3 DNA sequence: TGCAGCGCCCAAGAGGGGCTGGACACTGAAGCTTTCTTT.

The gene calls are TRBV7-9 and TRBJ2-7; 7 nucleotides align to TRBD1. CDR3 length: 17 residues. CDR1 and CDR2 (germline): SEHNR, FQNEAQ (reference sequence). V shed 5 bases, J shed 6 bases, and the junction held 19 bases outside the gene matches. The CDR3 loop reads CASSPRRRTGAYGEQYV. For the CDR3, the DNA is TGTGCCAGCAGCCCCAGACGTAGGACAGGAGCTTACGGCGAGCAGTACGTC.

The J gene is TRBJ2-7, the V gene TRBV12-3 or TRBV12-4; D may match TRBD1 or TRBD2 (5 bases each). This CDR3 has 15 amino acids. Trimming stripped 5 bases from V and 0 bases from J, with 14 bases between. Here the CDR3 reads CASSGTGTVSYEQYF. The CDR3, as DNA: TGTGCCAGCAGTGGAACCGGGACGGTCTCCTACGAGCAGTACTTC.

Here the CDR3 reads CASSPREGYVSYNEQFF. CDR3 bases: TGTGCCAGCAGCCCCCGGGAGGGCTATGTATCCTACAATGAGCAGTTCTTC. The V and J genes are TRBV7-9 and TRBJ2-1; 8 bases fit TRBD2. Germline V lookup: CDR1 SEHNR, CDR2 FQNEAQ (reference sequence). The V and J ends lost 5 bases and 1 base, in that order; junction bases with no gene match: 10. The CDR3 consists of 17 residues.

This clonotype showed up just a few times. This sequence joins TRBV7-2 and TRBJ2-7; 8 nucleotides line up with TRBD1. CDR1 and CDR2 (germline): SGHTA, FQGNSA. J lost 3 bases, V lost 5 bases, and 6 bases had no gene match. The CDR3 length is 14 residues. The CDR3: CASSLGQGHYEQYF. CDR3 bases: TGTGCCAGCAGCCTAGGACAGGGACACTACGAGCAGTACTTC.

V is TRBV6-2 or TRBV6-3 and J is TRBJ2-1; D ambiguous. V lost 7 bases, J lost 6 bases, and 10 bases lay in between. The germline V gene has CDR1 MNHEY and CDR2 SVGEGT. The CDR3 covers 12 residues. The CDR3 sequence is CASTHPPNEQFF. In nucleotides, the CDR3 is TGTGCCAGCACCCACCCCCCCAATGAGCAGTTCTTC.